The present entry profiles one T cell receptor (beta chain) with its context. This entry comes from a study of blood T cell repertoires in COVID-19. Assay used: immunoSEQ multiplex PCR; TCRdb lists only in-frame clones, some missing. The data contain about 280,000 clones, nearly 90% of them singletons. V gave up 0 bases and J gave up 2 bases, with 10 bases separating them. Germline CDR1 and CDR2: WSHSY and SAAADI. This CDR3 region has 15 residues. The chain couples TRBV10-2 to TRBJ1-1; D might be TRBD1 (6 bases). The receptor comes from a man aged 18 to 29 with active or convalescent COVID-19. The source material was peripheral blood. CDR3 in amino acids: CASSESGQSNTEAFF. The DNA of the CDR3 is TGCGCCAGCAGTGAGTCAGGACAGTCTAACACTGAAGCTTTCTTT.